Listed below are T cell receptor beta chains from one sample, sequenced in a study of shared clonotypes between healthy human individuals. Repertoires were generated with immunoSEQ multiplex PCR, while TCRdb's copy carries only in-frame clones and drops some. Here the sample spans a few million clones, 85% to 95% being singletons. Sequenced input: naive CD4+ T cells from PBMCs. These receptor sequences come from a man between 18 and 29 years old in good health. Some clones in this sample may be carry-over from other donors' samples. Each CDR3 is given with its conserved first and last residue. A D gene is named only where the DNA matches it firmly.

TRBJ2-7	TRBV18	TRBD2	CASSPRLAGDEQYF	TGTGCCAGCTCACCACGACTAGCGGGAGACGAGCAGTACTTC
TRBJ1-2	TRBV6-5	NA	CASSYSSQAHYTF	TGTGCCAGCAGTTACTCGAGTCAGGCTCACTACACCTTC
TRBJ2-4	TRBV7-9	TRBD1	CASSTRTGAKNIQYF	TGTGCCAGCAGCACCCGGACAGGGGCCAAAAACATTCAGTACTTC
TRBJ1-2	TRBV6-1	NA	CASRNPGQTRNTF	TGTGCCAGCAGAAACCCGGGACAAACTCGGAACACCTTC
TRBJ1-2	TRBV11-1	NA	CASSLDRPNYGYTF	TGTGCCAGCAGCTTAGACAGGCCTAACTATGGCTACACCTTC
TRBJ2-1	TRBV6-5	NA	CASRPTGQVEQFF	TGTGCCAGCAGACCAACAGGGCAGGTTGAGCAGTTCTTC
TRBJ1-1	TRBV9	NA	CASSVGGAMNTEAFF	TGTGCCAGCAGCGTAGGCGGAGCCATGAACACTGAAGCTTTCTTT
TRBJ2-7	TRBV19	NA	CASSPQQGRNYEQYF	TGTGCCAGTAGCCCTCAGCAGGGTAGGAACTACGAGCAGTACTTC
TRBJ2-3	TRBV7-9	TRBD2	CASSVRPAGDADTQYF	TGTGCCAGCAGCGTTCGACCAGCGGGAGATGCAGATACGCAGTATTTT
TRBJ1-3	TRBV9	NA	CASSPQEFSGNTIYF	TGTGCCAGCAGCCCCCAGGAATTCTCTGGAAACACCATATATTTT
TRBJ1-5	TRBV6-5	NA	CASSYSARPVDQPQHF	TGTGCCAGCAGTTACTCCGCCAGGCCAGTTGATCAGCCCCAGCATTTT
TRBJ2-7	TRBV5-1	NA	CASSLRQVTYEQYF	TGCGCCAGCAGCTTGCGACAGGTTACCTACGAGCAGTACTTC
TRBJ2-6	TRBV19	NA	CASRVNPNGANVLTF	TGTGCCAGTAGGGTTAACCCGAACGGGGCCAACGTCCTGACTTTC
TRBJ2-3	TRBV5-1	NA	CASSPGQLSTDTQYF	TGCGCCAGCAGCCCAGGACAGCTAAGCACAGATACGCAGTATTTT
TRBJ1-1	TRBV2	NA	CASSADQNTEAFF	TGTGCCAGCAGTGCTGACCAGAACACTGAAGCTTTCTTT
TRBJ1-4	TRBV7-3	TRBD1	CASSLTGTGVGEKLFF	TGTGCCAGCAGCTTAACGGGGACAGGGGTTGGGGAAAAACTGTTTTTT
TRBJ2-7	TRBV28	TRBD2	CASSSGGDEQYF	TGTGCCAGCAGTTCGGGGGGGGACGAGCAGTACTTC
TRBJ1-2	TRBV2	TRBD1	CASGDRGPSGYTF	TGTGCCAGCGGCGACAGGGGGCCGTCAGGCTACACCTTC
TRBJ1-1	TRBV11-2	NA	CASSLVPNTEAFF	TGTGCCAGCAGCTTAGTCCCGAACACTGAAGCTTTCTTT
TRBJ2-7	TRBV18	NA	CASSRPGSPYEQYF	TGTGCCAGCTCACGCCCAGGGAGTCCCTACGAGCAGTACTTC
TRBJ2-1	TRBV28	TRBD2	CASSNSGRAYNEQFF	TGTGCCAGCAGTAATAGCGGGAGGGCCTACAATGAGCAGTTCTTC
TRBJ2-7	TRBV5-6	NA	CASSLVGEHEQYF	TGTGCCAGCAGCTTGGTGGGGGAACACGAGCAGTACTTC
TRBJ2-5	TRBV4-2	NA	CASSQGTVLETQYF	TGTGCCAGCAGCCAAGGGACAGTATTAGAGACCCAGTACTTC
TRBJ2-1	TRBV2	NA	CASSGAWDEQFF	TGTGCCAGCAGTGGCGCTTGGGATGAGCAGTTCTTC
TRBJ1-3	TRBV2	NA	CASRMDFTGGNTIYF	TGTGCCAGCAGGATGGATTTTACTGGGGGAAACACCATATATTTT
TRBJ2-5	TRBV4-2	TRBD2	CASSRGLAGVETQYF	TGTGCCAGCAGCCGGGGACTAGCGGGAGTTGAGACCCAGTACTTC
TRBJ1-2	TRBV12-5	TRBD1	CASGLGQAYYGYTF	TGTGCTAGTGGTTTAGGACAGGCTTACTATGGCTACACCTTC
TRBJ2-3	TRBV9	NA	CASSVVGGVATDTQYF	TGTGCCAGCAGCGTAGTTGGAGGGGTAGCGACGGATACGCAGTATTTT
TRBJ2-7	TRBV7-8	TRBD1	CASSWTGPSYEQYF	TGTGCCAGCAGCTGGACAGGGCCCTCCTACGAGCAGTACTTC
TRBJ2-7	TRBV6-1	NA	CASSTRNSYEQYF	TGTGCCAGCAGCACTAGGAACTCCTACGAGCAGTACTTC
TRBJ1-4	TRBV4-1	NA	CASSQGRGEKLFF	TGCGCCAGCAGCCAAGGGAGGGGGGAAAAACTGTTTTTT
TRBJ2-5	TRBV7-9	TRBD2	CASSLFRLAGVVTQYF	TGTGCCAGCAGCTTATTTCGACTAGCGGGAGTTGTGACCCAGTACTTC
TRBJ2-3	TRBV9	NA	CASSPGIFPGPGTDTQYF	TGTGCCAGCAGCCCTGGTATCTTCCCGGGACCGGGCACAGATACGCAGTATTTT
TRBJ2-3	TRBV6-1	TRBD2	CASSEYGGKSTDTQYF	TGTGCCAGCAGTGAATACGGGGGGAAGAGCACAGATACGCAGTATTTT
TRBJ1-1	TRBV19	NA	CASSRVHTEAFF	TGTGCCAGTAGTAGAGTGCACACTGAAGCTTTCTTT